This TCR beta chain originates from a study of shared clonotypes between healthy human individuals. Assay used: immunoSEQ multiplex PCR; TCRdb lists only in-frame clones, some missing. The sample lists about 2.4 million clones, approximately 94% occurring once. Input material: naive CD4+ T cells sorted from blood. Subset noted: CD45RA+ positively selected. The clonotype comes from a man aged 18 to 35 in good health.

This chain's CDR3 is CASSTETGLGYEQYF. The CDR3 DNA reads TGTGCCAGCAGTACAGAGACAGGGCTCGGCTACGAGCAGTACTTC. The V gene is TRBV6-1, the J gene TRBJ2-7; 7 bases line up with TRBD1. The J segment lost 3 bases and the V segment lost 5 bases, leaving 10 bases of the junction unmatched. CDR1 and CDR2 from the germline V gene are MNHNS and SASEGT. The CDR3 extends over 15 amino acids.